This T cell receptor (beta chain) was sequenced during a study of OX40 agonist ivuxolimab in advanced cancers. For context, the study as a whole: Ivuxolimab was an agonistic, fully human IgG2 monoclonal antibody directed against OX40 (CD134), a costimulatory receptor. Partial responses occurred in three dose-escalation patients, of whom one had hepatocellular carcinoma and two had cutaneous melanoma. A male proportion of roughly 85% and a mean age of about 60 years, ranging from about 23 to 90, were recorded for the dose-escalation cohort. Intravenous ivuxolimab was administered to patients every 2 weeks at six dose levels: 0.01, 0.1, 0.3, 1.5, 3 and 10 mg/kg. Peripheral TCRbeta sequencing aimed to test whether ivuxolimab altered TCR sequence diversity and caused clonal T-cell expansion. The paper describes the monotherapy dose-escalation part (N = 52 patients) of the phase I trial of ivuxolimab. Prior anti-PD-1, anti-PD-L1 or anti-CTLA-4 therapy was permitted, and checkpoint inhibitors had been received by 30% to 40% of dose-escalation patients. Among the approximately 50 dose-escalation patients, approximately 20 had hepatocellular carcinoma, 15 or so melanoma, 9 renal cell carcinoma and 9 head and neck cancer. The paper's findings and limits, for the study overall: At doses from 0.1 to 3.0 mg/kg, clonal expansion was seen in both CD4+ and CD8+ blood T cells between baseline and week 6. Which antigens the clonally expanded peripheral T cells were specific for was not determined. Low levels of normalized T-cell clonal expansion were also shown by some nonresponding patients. In the 0.1-3.0 mg/kg groups, partial responders were among the patients with the lowest normalized peripheral clonal expansion, particularly in CD8+ T cells. After ivuxolimab, expanded clones were on average more numerous among CD8+ T cells than among CD4+ T cells.

Patients with a history of autoimmune disease or receiving systemic immunosuppression were excluded from the trial. Peripheral blood for TCR sequencing was collected from all dose cohorts at baseline, on cycle 4 day 1, and on cycle 7 day 1. Samples came from an open-label, multicenter, first-in-human phase I dose-escalation trial of ivuxolimab. Adults with locally advanced or metastatic head and neck squamous cell, hepatocellular, melanoma or renal cell carcinoma were enrolled in the trial. Before TCR sequencing, CD4+ T cells and CD8+ T cells from peripheral blood were sorted into separate populations. From the cysteine through the phenylalanine, the CDR3 covers 12 amino acids. Only the CDR3 portion is preserved as DNA: 36 bases, with reading frame beginning at the first base. V is clipped by 1 base and J by 8 bases, and the sequence between their germline boundaries is 5 bases long. CDR1 and CDR2, per the germline V gene, are SGHNT and YENEEA.

In regard to this clone: It lacks a known antigen. Base qualities are not recorded, but no much larger clone differs from it by a single base.

Genomic DNA was extracted from sorted cells for sequencing of the TCRbeta CDR3 region. The immunoSEQ Assay was used for sequencing of TCRbeta CDR3 regions. TCRdb limited this immuneACCESS table to in-frame rearrangements with V and J called. A share of clones is missing; checked studies link under half to unresolved V genes, and the rest is unexplained. The sample table shows 75,000 to 100,000 clones, and about 80% are seen once. The ten largest clones represent 4.5% to 6% of the sample. Sequences were derived from CD4+ or CD8+ T cells sorted from blood, sampled in a trial of the OX40 agonist ivuxolimab. The V and J segments used are TRBV11-3 and TRBJ2-2; the D gene cannot be resolved reliably. The receptor was derived from an adult with an advanced solid tumor such as melanoma, head and neck, liver or kidney cancer. The nucleotide sequence reads as follows: TGTGCCAGCAGCTTAGGGATTGGGGAGCTGTTTTTT. Translated, it gives CASSLGIGELFF. The full variable domain, completed from the reference TRBV11-3 and TRBJ2-2 proteins outside the CDR3, reads EAGVVQSPRYKIIEKKQPVAFWCNPISGHNTLYWYLQNLGQGPELLIRYENEEAVDDSQLPKDRFSAERLKGVDSTLKIQPAELGDSAVYLCASSLGIGELFFGEGSRLTVL.